The 13 T cell receptor beta chains in this list originate from one sample, sequenced in a study of blood T cells in healthy people across ages. Next came a second PCR, run for about 7 to 12 cycles, which used a sample-barcoded 5' primer along with a J-beta primer mix. Each CDR3 protein is one row after TCRdb ran MiXCR on the 5' RACE reads. The repertoire has hundreds of thousands of distinct CDR3 sequences, around 50% of them found once; the top ten carry more than 25%. The sample comprised blood. Source of these receptors: a man between 40 and 49 years old in good health.

The gene calls are TRBV6-5 and TRBJ1-6; 7 bases are shared with TRBD1. This CDR3 spans 15 amino acids. V lost 2 bases and J lost 7; bases outside the gene matches: 5. Germline CDR1 reads MNHEY; CDR2 reads SVGAGI. CDR3 protein: CASSYRQGGNSPLHF. DNA of the CDR3: TGTGCCAGCAGTTACCGGCAGGGGGGAAATTCACCCCTCCACTTT.

This clonotype turned up a few times. The chain is built from TRBV21-1 and TRBJ2-7; the table's D call of TRBD1 was not tested on the DNA. TRBV21-1 is recorded as a pseudogene. This CDR3 spans 14 amino acids. Written as DNA, the CDR3 is TGTGCCAGCAGCACTACGGGACAAAGCAACGAGCAGTACTTC. Amino acid sequence: CASSTTGQSNEQYF.

The chain recombines TRBV9 with TRBJ2-1; 11 bases map to TRBD2. Per germline, CDR1 SGDLS and CDR2 YYNGEE. The V gene end was trimmed by 6 bases and the J gene end by 4 bases; junction bases not matched to a gene: 12. CDR3 length: 17 residues. This chain's CDR3 is CASNRLGSSGGYNEQFF. The CDR3 DNA reads TGTGCCAGCAATCGGCTGGGCTCTAGCGGGGGGTACAATGAGCAGTTCTTC.

In its sample, this clonotype was seen a few times. The chain couples TRBV7-2 to TRBJ2-3; 8 nucleotides match TRBD2. V was clipped by 2 bases and J by 4 bases; unmatched bases: 5. The CDR3 totals 15 residues. Germline CDR1 is SGHTA and CDR2 is FQGNSA. CDR3 in amino acids: CASSLNGRGSDTQYF. For the CDR3, the DNA is TGTGCCAGCAGCTTAAACGGGAGGGGGTCAGATACGCAGTATTTT.

This clonotype was observed a handful of times. This sequence joins TRBV15 and TRBJ1-4; the match to TRBD1 covers 8 bases. Germline values: CDR1 LNHNV, CDR2 YYDKDF (reference sequence). The CDR3 has 16 amino acids. The V and J ends lost 0 bases and 8 bases, in that order; junction bases with no gene match: 8. The CDR3 DNA is TGTGCCACCAGCAGAGATCCCGGGACAGGATTCGAAAAACTGTTTTTT. Translation gives CATSRDPGTGFEKLFF.

Only a few counts were recorded for this clonotype. The chain links TRBV20-1 to TRBJ2-5; TRBD2 agrees at 8 bases. The CDR3 spans 13 residues. Germline lookup yields CDR1 DFQATT and CDR2 SNEGSKA (reference sequence). V was pared by 0 bases and J by 5 bases, with 2 bases of the junction left unmatched. CDR3 sequence reads: CSAREGLGETQYF. As DNA, the CDR3 is TGCAGTGCTAGAGAGGGACTAGGCGAGACCCAGTACTTC.

This sequence joins TRBV20-1 and TRBJ2-3; no firm D call. Germline V gene data show CDR1 as DFQATT and CDR2 as SNEGSKA (reference sequence). The CDR3 covers 12 residues. With 3 bases removed from V and 4 bases from J, the gap between germline ends came to 8 bases. CDR3 residues: CSARFGPDTQYF. In DNA form, the CDR3 reads TGCAGTGCTAGGTTCGGACCAGATACGCAGTATTTT.

This clonotype was counted once. The chain couples TRBV7-2 to TRBJ2-7; D call uncertain. Germline loops: CDR1 SGHTA, CDR2 FQGNSA. The V end was cut by 5 bases, the J end by 3 bases, with 11 bases between. CDR3 length: 13 residues. The CDR3 nucleotides are TGTGCCAGCAGCGCAACCCGGTACTACGAGCAGTACTTC. Amino acid sequence: CASSATRYYEQYF.

The chain carries TRBV5-1 and TRBJ2-7; 11 bases match TRBD2. The CDR3 contains 13 residues. V shed 9 bases and J 6 bases; nucleotides not matched to a gene: 8. Germline lookup yields CDR1 SGHRS and CDR2 YFSETQ. CDR3 in DNA: TGCGCCACCTCAACTAGCGGGAGTCTCGAGCAGTACTTC. This gives the protein CATSTSGSLEQYF.

In its sample, this clonotype was seen a few times. The chain employs TRBV6-5 and TRBJ2-7, with TRBD2 as a possible D gene (5 bases). V lost 5 bases and J lost 3, with 17 bases in between. The germline V gene encodes CDR1 MNHEY and CDR2 SVGAGI. CDR3 length equals 15 residues. The DNA of the CDR3 is TGTGCCAGCAGTCTCCGGGCCCCAAGCGGCTACGAGCAGTACTTC. Its protein product is CASSLRAPSGYEQYF.

The V and J genes are TRBV6-5 and TRBJ2-1; D perhaps matches TRBD1 (7 bases). V lost 6 bases, J lost 5 bases, and 20 bases lay in between. The germline V gene encodes CDR1 MNHEY and CDR2 SVGAGI. The length of the CDR3 is 16 residues. Here the CDR3 DNA reads TGTGCCAGCAGAAGAAACAGGACAGGAGGGGACAATGAGCAGTTCTTC. Its protein product is CASRRNRTGGDNEQFF.

The chain uses TRBV6-2 or TRBV6-3 and TRBJ2-3, with D tentatively TRBD1 (6 bases). The V end was cut by 7 bases, the J end by 2 bases, with 22 bases between. CDR3 length: 17 residues. Germline V gene sequence: CDR1 MNHEY, CDR2 SVGEGT. The CDR3 loop reads CASTARTARKATDTQYF. As DNA, the CDR3 is TGTGCCAGCACCGCACGGACAGCCCGTAAAGCCACAGATACGCAGTATTTT.

This clonotype appeared a few times. J is TRBJ2-6 and V is TRBV6-2 or TRBV6-3; D remains ambiguous. The germline gives CDR1 MNHEY, CDR2 SVGEGT. V dropped 0 bases and J dropped 0 bases, with 6 bases sitting between them. The CDR3 loop spans 16 amino acids. CDR3 coding DNA: TGTGCCAGCAGTTACTCCACATCCTCTGGGGCCAACGTCCTGACTTTC. Its translation is CASSYSTSSGANVLTF.